The present TCR beta chain was sequenced within a study of blood T cell repertoires in COVID-19. Study-wide context: The study drew acute and convalescent COVID-19 samples from the United States, Italy and Spain.

Cohort 3 donors counted as recovered after two negative PCRs, clearance, or resolved symptoms. This CDR3 is 14 amino acids long. The ends were cut back, 6 bases at V and 5 bases at J, with 16 bases in the middle. Germline lookup yields CDR1 MNHEY and CDR2 SVGAGI. Some clones are missing from TCRdb's copy, which holds only in-frame ones; the method was immunoSEQ multiplex PCR. The data show around 220,000 clones, around 83% seen once. This TCR derives from a woman aged 40 to 55 who had recovered from COVID-19. The chain combines TRBV6-5 with TRBJ2-5; a weak D match, TRBD2 (7 bases). The specimen was PBMCs or T cells enriched from blood (not recorded which). The CDR3 coding sequence is TGTGCCAGCAGGCCATCGGGGGGCAGCGAGACCCAGTACTTC. As protein: CASRPSGGSETQYF.